The rows below give T cell receptor beta chains drawn from one sample of a study of cytomegalovirus exposure and HLA in healthy donors. This table comes from immunoSEQ multiplex PCR, and its TCRdb copy is limited to in-frame clones, with some not included. The data contain 180,000 or so clones, about 82% of them seen just once; the ten biggest clones take up around 1.5%. Material for sequencing was PBMCs. The receptors shown here come from a man younger than 35 in good health and CMV-seronegative. The CDR3 runs from the conserved cysteine through the conserved F or W. D genes are given only for firm matches. Not every row has a clone size; where given, it reads once, few, many or a size class.

V gene: TRBV27
clone size: -
D gene: -
J gene: TRBJ1-4
CDR3 length: 13
CDR3 protein: CASSLGAGVELFF
CDR3 DNA: TGTGCCAGCAGTTTGGGGGCGGGGGTAGAACTGTTTTTT

V gene: TRBV6-5
clone size: -
D gene: -
J gene: TRBJ2-5
CDR3 length: 15
CDR3 protein: CASSAPQGRTETQYF
CDR3 DNA: TGTGCCAGCAGCGCGCCACAGGGGAGGACGGAGACCCAGTACTTC

V gene: TRBV5-5
clone size: -
D gene: TRBD1
J gene: TRBJ2-7
CDR3 length: 15
CDR3 protein: CASSLRDSPAYEQYF
CDR3 DNA: TGTGCCAGCAGCCTCAGGGACAGTCCAGCCTACGAGCAGTACTTC

V gene: TRBV4-1
clone size: -
D gene: -
J gene: TRBJ2-7
CDR3 length: 13
CDR3 protein: CASSSRFGGEQYF
CDR3 DNA: TGTGCCAGCAGCTCCCGATTCGGAGGTGAGCAGTACTTC

V gene: TRBV18
clone size: -
D gene: -
J gene: TRBJ2-3
CDR3 length: 15
CDR3 protein: CASSPPRGPTDTQYF
CDR3 DNA: TGTGCCAGCTCACCACCGCGGGGGCCCACAGATACGCAGTATTTT

V gene: TRBV18
clone size: few
D gene: TRBD2
J gene: TRBJ2-7
CDR3 length: 14
CDR3 protein: CASSPGSGRSEQYF
CDR3 DNA: TGTGCCAGCTCACCGGGGAGCGGGAGGTCCGAGCAGTACTTC

V gene: TRBV5-8
clone size: -
D gene: -
J gene: TRBJ2-7
CDR3 length: 14
CDR3 protein: CASSRRWVFDEQYF
CDR3 DNA: TGTGCCAGCAGCCGGAGATGGGTCTTCGACGAGCAGTACTTC

V gene: TRBV28
clone size: -
D gene: TRBD1
J gene: TRBJ1-5
CDR3 length: 14
CDR3 protein: CASSSGTGGQPQHF
CDR3 DNA: TGTGCCAGCAGTTCCGGGACAGGGGGCCAGCCCCAGCATTTT

V gene: TRBV5-4
clone size: few
D gene: -
J gene: TRBJ1-1
CDR3 length: 13
CDR3 protein: CASSLGGGTEAFF
CDR3 DNA: TGTGCCAGCAGCTTGGGAGGGGGCACTGAAGCTTTCTTT

V gene: TRBV28
clone size: few
D gene: -
J gene: TRBJ1-6
CDR3 length: 16
CDR3 protein: CASSHRTDPYNSPLHF
CDR3 DNA: TGTGCCAGCAGCCACCGGACAGACCCTTATAATTCACCCCTCCACTTT

V gene: TRBV25-1
clone size: -
D gene: -
J gene: TRBJ2-3
CDR3 length: 12
CDR3 protein: CASSGRTDTQYF
CDR3 DNA: TGTGCCAGCAGTGGGCGGACAGATACGCAGTATTTT

V gene: TRBV7-2
clone size: -
D gene: -
J gene: TRBJ2-5
CDR3 length: 14
CDR3 protein: CASSYDSALETQYF
CDR3 DNA: TGTGCCAGCAGCTACGACTCTGCTTTGGAGACCCAGTACTTC

V gene: TRBV10-3
clone size: -
D gene: TRBD1
J gene: TRBJ1-1
CDR3 length: 14
CDR3 protein: CAITAQGATTEAFF
CDR3 DNA: TGTGCCATCACCGCCCAGGGGGCGACCACTGAAGCTTTCTTT

V gene: TRBV9
clone size: -
D gene: TRBD1
J gene: TRBJ1-2
CDR3 length: 14
CDR3 protein: CASSVEGRGKGYTF
CDR3 DNA: TGTGCCAGCAGCGTAGAAGGCAGGGGGAAAGGCTACACCTTC

V gene: TRBV9
clone size: -
D gene: -
J gene: TRBJ1-1
CDR3 length: 14
CDR3 protein: CASSPETGNTEAFF
CDR3 DNA: TGTGCCAGCAGCCCCGAGACAGGGAACACTGAAGCTTTCTTT

V gene: TRBV5-8
clone size: -
D gene: TRBD1
J gene: TRBJ1-4
CDR3 length: 16
CDR3 protein: CASSRGGGDRASQLFF
CDR3 DNA: TGTGCCAGCAGCCGTGGTGGGGGGGACAGGGCTTCTCAACTGTTTTTT

V gene: TRBV6-6
clone size: -
D gene: -
J gene: TRBJ2-7
CDR3 length: 13
CDR3 protein: CASVFSGSYEQYF
CDR3 DNA: TGTGCCAGCGTTTTTTCAGGGTCCTACGAGCAGTACTTC

V gene: TRBV10-3
clone size: once
D gene: -
J gene: TRBJ1-5
CDR3 length: 15
CDR3 protein: CAISESAGGNQPQHF
CDR3 DNA: TGTGCCATCAGTGAGTCGGCAGGGGGCAATCAGCCCCAGCATTTT

V gene: TRBV30
clone size: -
D gene: -
J gene: TRBJ2-7
CDR3 length: 12
CDR3 protein: CAWVGGLHEQYF
CDR3 DNA: TGTGCCTGGGTGGGGGGTTTGCACGAGCAGTACTTC

V gene: TRBV5-6
clone size: few
D gene: -
J gene: TRBJ2-2
CDR3 length: 12
CDR3 protein: CASSNAARELFF
CDR3 DNA: TGTGCCAGCAGCAACGCGGCCCGGGAGCTGTTTTTT

V gene: TRBV28
clone size: -
D gene: TRBD1
J gene: TRBJ2-7
CDR3 length: 14
CDR3 protein: CASSHLGQGREQYF
CDR3 DNA: TGTGCCAGCAGTCACCTGGGACAGGGGAGGGAGCAGTACTTC

V gene: TRBV9
clone size: -
D gene: -
J gene: TRBJ2-2
CDR3 length: 17
CDR3 protein: CASSDPRGGEAGGELFF
CDR3 DNA: TGTGCCAGCAGCGACCCCCGAGGGGGGGAAGCGGGCGGGGAGCTGTTTTTT

V gene: TRBV12-5
clone size: once
D gene: TRBD1
J gene: TRBJ1-1
CDR3 length: 14
CDR3 protein: CVSGAGTGDTEAFF
CDR3 DNA: TGTGTTAGTGGTGCCGGGACAGGGGACACTGAAGCTTTCTTT

V gene: TRBV29-1
clone size: -
D gene: TRBD1
J gene: TRBJ1-4
CDR3 length: 14
CDR3 protein: CSVGTGVSNEKLFF
CDR3 DNA: TGCAGCGTTGGGACAGGGGTGTCTAATGAAAAACTGTTTTTT

V gene: TRBV28
clone size: -
D gene: TRBD1
J gene: TRBJ1-5
CDR3 length: 16
CDR3 protein: CASRLGFDGQEQPQHF
CDR3 DNA: TGTGCCAGCAGGTTAGGCTTTGACGGACAGGAACAGCCCCAGCATTTT

V gene: TRBV5-4
clone size: -
D gene: -
J gene: TRBJ1-2
CDR3 length: 14
CDR3 protein: CASSLVGSGYGYTF
CDR3 DNA: TGTGCCAGCAGCTTAGTCGGGAGCGGGTATGGCTACACCTTC

V gene: TRBV28
clone size: -
D gene: -
J gene: TRBJ1-5
CDR3 length: 14
CDR3 protein: CASRPSGGHQPQHF
CDR3 DNA: TGTGCCAGCAGGCCGAGCGGGGGGCACCAGCCCCAGCATTTT

V gene: TRBV28
clone size: -
D gene: -
J gene: TRBJ1-6
CDR3 length: 14
CDR3 protein: CASSFGQLNSPLHF
CDR3 DNA: TGTGCCAGCAGTTTTGGACAGCTAAATTCACCCCTCCACTTT

V gene: TRBV28
clone size: -
D gene: TRBD2
J gene: TRBJ2-7
CDR3 length: 15
CDR3 protein: CASSLVSSGSDEQYF
CDR3 DNA: TGTGCCAGCAGTTTAGTGAGTAGCGGGAGCGACGAGCAGTACTTC

V gene: TRBV7-2
clone size: few
D gene: -
J gene: TRBJ2-2
CDR3 length: 13
CDR3 protein: CASSKRTAGELFF
CDR3 DNA: TGTGCCAGCAGCAAAAGGACAGCCGGGGAGCTGTTTTTT

V gene: TRBV27
clone size: -
D gene: TRBD1
J gene: TRBJ2-5
CDR3 length: 16
CDR3 protein: CASSPLWTGGEETQYF
CDR3 DNA: TGTGCCAGCAGTCCTCTCTGGACAGGGGGCGAGGAGACCCAGTACTTC

V gene: TRBV18
clone size: -
D gene: TRBD1
J gene: TRBJ1-2
CDR3 length: 15
CDR3 protein: CASSPGTGGDYGYTF
CDR3 DNA: TGTGCCAGCTCACCAGGGACAGGGGGCGACTATGGCTACACCTTC

V gene: TRBV4-1
clone size: -
D gene: -
J gene: TRBJ2-7
CDR3 length: 14
CDR3 protein: CASSQLGAGNEQYF
CDR3 DNA: TGCGCCAGCAGCCAACTTGGGGCAGGAAACGAGCAGTACTTC

V gene: TRBV28
clone size: -
D gene: -
J gene: TRBJ2-6
CDR3 length: 12
CDR3 protein: CASYSGANVLTF
CDR3 DNA: TGTGCCAGTTACTCTGGGGCCAACGTCCTGACTTTC

V gene: TRBV2
clone size: -
D gene: -
J gene: TRBJ2-5
CDR3 length: 13
CDR3 protein: CASSVTIQETQYF
CDR3 DNA: TGTGCCAGCAGTGTTACTATTCAAGAGACCCAGTACTTC

V gene: TRBV7-2
clone size: -
D gene: TRBD1
J gene: TRBJ1-3
CDR3 length: 15
CDR3 protein: CASSRQGFSGNTIYF
CDR3 DNA: TGTGCCAGCAGCAGACAGGGCTTCTCTGGAAACACCATATATTTT